This TCR beta chain appears in the sequencing data of a study of blood T cells in healthy people across ages. General study points: Estimates of diversity drawn from one million T cells were considered underestimates. Roughly linearly, TCR beta diversity per million T cells fell as age increased.

This clonotype was observed a handful of times. Its matching antigen is unknown. Alongside a J-beta primer mix, a sample-barcoded 5' primer served in a second PCR lasting roughly 6 to 11 cycles. A single record per CDR3 protein comes from TCRdb applying MiXCR to the 5' RACE reads. The sample shows hundreds of thousands of distinct CDR3 sequences, 20% to 25% of them seen only once. Germline trimming cut 5 bases from V and 2 bases from J; bases unmatched to any gene: 7. The germline V gene encodes CDR1 SEHNR and CDR2 FQNEAQ (reference sequence). CDR3 length: 16 amino acids. The TCR was taken from a man aged 70 or older in good health. The sequenced sample was blood. J is TRBJ2-3 and V is TRBV7-9, with 10 bases aligning to TRBD2. CDR3 nucleotides: TGTGCCAGCAGCCCCATAACTAGCGGGGTCACAGATACGCAGTATTTT. This translates into CASSPITSGVTDTQYF.